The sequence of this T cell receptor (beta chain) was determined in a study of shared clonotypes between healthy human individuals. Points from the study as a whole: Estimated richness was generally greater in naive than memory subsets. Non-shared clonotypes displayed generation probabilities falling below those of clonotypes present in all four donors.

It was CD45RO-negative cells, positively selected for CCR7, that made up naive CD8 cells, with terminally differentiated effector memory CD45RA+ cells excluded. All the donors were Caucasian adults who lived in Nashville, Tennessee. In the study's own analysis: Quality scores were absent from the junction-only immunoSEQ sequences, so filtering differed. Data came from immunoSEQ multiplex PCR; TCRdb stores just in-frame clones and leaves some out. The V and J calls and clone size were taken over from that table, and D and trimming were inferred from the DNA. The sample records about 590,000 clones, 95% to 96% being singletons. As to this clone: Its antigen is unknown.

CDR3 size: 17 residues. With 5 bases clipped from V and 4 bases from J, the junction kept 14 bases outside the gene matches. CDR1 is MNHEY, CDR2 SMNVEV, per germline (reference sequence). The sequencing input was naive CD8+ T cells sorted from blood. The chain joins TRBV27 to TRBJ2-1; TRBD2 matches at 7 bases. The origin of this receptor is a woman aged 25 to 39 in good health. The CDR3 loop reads CASSLSPAGRAYNEQFF. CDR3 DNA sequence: TGTGCCAGCAGTCTAAGCCCGGCGGGGAGGGCGTACAATGAGCAGTTCTTC.